These 21 T cell receptor beta chains originate from one sample sequenced in a study of blood T cell repertoires in COVID-19. TCRdb's copy holds only in-frame clones and misses some; the assay was immunoSEQ multiplex PCR. The data contain 260,000 or so clones, roughly 76% of them singletons. Sequenced sample: peripheral blood. The receptors were gathered from a woman aged 80 or over with COVID-19, enrolled during active disease.

The chain is built from TRBV5-4 and TRBJ1-4; weak D call: TRBD1 (5 bases). From germline, CDR1 is SGHNT and CDR2 YYREEE (reference sequence). V was trimmed by 3 bases and J by 0 bases, leaving 15 bases between them. The CDR3 contains 17 residues. The CDR3 region has the DNA TGTGCCAGCAGCTCAGGGACTCCTGGGGCAACTAATGAAAAACTGTTTTTT. Protein sequence: CASSSGTPGATNEKLFF.

The CDR3 DNA follows: TGTGCCAGTAGTATACAGGGGGCTGGTTACGAGCAGTACTTC. Residues: CASSIQGAGYEQYF. The genes are TRBV19 and TRBJ2-7, with TRBD1 matching over 8 bases. Germline-derived CDR1 and CDR2 are LNHDA and SQIVND (reference sequence). J was trimmed by 4 bases and V by 2 bases; bases with no gene match: 4. CDR3 length equals 14 residues.

This chain links TRBV11-1 with TRBJ1-2; 8 positions match TRBD1. Per germline, CDR1 SGHAT and CDR2 FQDESV (reference sequence). This CDR3 contains 15 residues. V dropped 2 bases and J dropped 4; count of bases not matched to a gene: 6. The CDR3 sequence is CASSLQGAKPYGYTF. In DNA, the CDR3 is TGTGCCAGCAGCTTACAGGGGGCGAAGCCCTATGGCTACACCTTC.

This clone was counted at least ten times. The chain has TRBV10-3 and TRBJ1-3; no definite D call. CDR3 length: 13 residues. CDR1 is ENHRY, CDR2 SYGVKD, per germline. With 10 bases removed from V and 0 bases from J, the gap between germline ends came to 10 bases. The CDR3 loop reads CASRDISGNTIYF. In nucleotides, the CDR3 is TGTGCCAGCCGGGATATCTCTGGAAACACCATATATTTT.

The V gene is TRBV19, the J gene TRBJ1-1; 9 bases agree with TRBD1. The germline V gene has CDR1 LNHDA and CDR2 SQIVND (reference sequence). The CDR3 covers 16 residues. The junction had 13 bases not matched to a gene; V was cut back by 7 bases and J by 4 bases. CDR3 amino acids: CASNFRPGQGVTEAFF. The CDR3 DNA reads as TGTGCCAGTAACTTTAGACCGGGACAGGGTGTCACTGAAGCTTTCTTT.

The chain employs TRBV29-1 and TRBJ1-1; 12 nucleotides line up with TRBD1. This CDR3 is 13 amino acids long. Trimming removed 7 bases from V and 3 bases from J; junction bases left unmatched: 3. CDR1 and CDR2 from the germline V gene are SQVTM and ANQGSEA. The CDR3 sequence: CSARDRGHTEAFF. The CDR3 nucleotides are TGCAGCGCCCGGGACAGGGGGCACACTGAAGCTTTCTTT.

The V call is TRBV19, the J call TRBJ1-1, with TRBD1 matching 10 bases. Germline loops: CDR1 LNHDA, CDR2 SQIVND (reference sequence). This CDR3 has 17 residues. The V segment lost 6 bases and the J segment 3 bases; nucleotides outside the gene matches: 13. The CDR3 reads CASRPDRGQERYTEAFF. Written as DNA, the CDR3 is TGTGCCAGTAGGCCCGACAGGGGGCAAGAAAGGTACACTGAAGCTTTCTTT.

This clone was counted once. The chain recombines TRBV9 with TRBJ1-6; 9 bases are shared with TRBD1. This CDR3 spans 15 amino acids. Germline CDR1 SGDLS, CDR2 YYNGEE. Germline trimming cut 4 bases from V and 7 bases from J; bases unmatched to any gene: 6. CDR3: CASSTTGGDNSPLHF. CDR3 DNA: TGTGCCAGCAGCACTACAGGGGGCGACAATTCACCCCTCCACTTT.

The V gene is TRBV6-2 or TRBV6-3, the J gene TRBJ1-5; possible D gene TRBD1, 6 bases. V was cut by 2 bases and J by 7 bases, with 15 bases left in between. The germline V gene encodes CDR1 MNHEY and CDR2 SVGEGT. The CDR3 covers 15 residues. The CDR3 protein is CASSYVGGGGQPQHF. CDR3 DNA: TGTGCCAGCAGTTACGTGGGGGGGGGCGGCCAGCCCCAGCATTTT.

A single count supports this clone. The chain recombines TRBV11-3 with TRBJ2-1; the match to TRBD2 covers 7 bases. Germline trimming cut 1 base from V and 6 bases from J; bases unmatched to any gene: 6. Germline CDR1 SGHNT, CDR2 YENEEA. The CDR3 length is 15 residues. The CDR3: CASSLAGRRANEQFF. The DNA for the CDR3 is TGTGCCAGCAGCTTAGCCGGGAGGCGGGCCAATGAGCAGTTCTTC.

The chain uses TRBV7-2 and TRBJ1-2; 8 nucleotides agree with TRBD1. CDR3 size: 13 residues. Germline values: CDR1 SGHTA, CDR2 FQGNSA. V shed 2 bases and J 7 bases; nucleotides not matched to a gene: 3. DNA for the CDR3: TGTGCCAGCAGCTTACAGGGGGCTCGTGGCTACACCTTC. Translation: CASSLQGARGYTF. The full variable domain, its missing parts supplied by reference TRBV7-2 and TRBJ1-2, is GAGVSQSPSNKVTEKGKDVELRCDPISGHTALYWYRQSLGQGLEFLIYFQGNSAPDKSGLPSDRFSAERTGGSVSTLTIQRTQQEDSAVYLCASSLQGARGYTFGSGTRLTVV.

The chain joins TRBV7-3 to TRBJ2-1; the match to TRBD2 covers 13 bases. The junction had 5 bases not matched to a gene; V was cut back by 5 bases and J by 4 bases. This CDR3 is built from 16 residues. Germline lookup yields CDR1 SGHTA and CDR2 FQGTGA. Written as DNA, the CDR3 is TGTGCCAGCAGCACGCAGGGACTAGCGGGATACAATGAGCAGTTCTTC. Translated, it gives CASSTQGLAGYNEQFF.

V and J are TRBV30 and TRBJ2-1; a possible D gene is TRBD2 (5 bases). Germline V gene data show CDR1 as GTSNPN and CDR2 as SVGIG (reference sequence). V lost 8 bases and J 14 bases, leaving 22 bases between the germline ends. The CDR3 is 12 amino acids. The CDR3 nucleotides read TGTGCCAGGACCGACGCAAGGGAGAGGAAGTTCTTC. Amino acids: CARTDARERKFF.

In this sample, this clone turned up a few times. V usage is TRBV7-2 and J usage is TRBJ1-1; D not certain. V lost 2 bases and J 6 bases, leaving 10 bases between the germline ends. CDR1 and CDR2 (germline): SGHTA, FQGNSA. This CDR3 contains 13 residues. The CDR3 nucleotides read TGTGCCAGCAGCTTATTAGGCGGGGCTGAAGCTTTCTTT. This codes for CASSLLGGAEAFF.

The V call is TRBV25-1, the J call TRBJ1-4; the match to TRBD1 covers 7 bases. Germline CDR1 is MGHDK and CDR2 is SYGVNS. CDR3 size: 15 residues. V gave up 5 bases and J gave up 4 bases; unmatched junction bases: 7. In nucleotides, the CDR3 is TGTGCCAGCAGTAAGACAGGGCGCTATAATGAAAAACTGTTTTTT. It codes for CASSKTGRYNEKLFF.

On this clone: A read error may account for a junction end that differs from germline. This chain joins TRBV24-1 and TRBJ1-1; perhaps TRBD1 as D (5 bases). In germline, CDR1 is KGHDR, CDR2 SFDVKD. The CDR3 sequence is 14 residues long. CDR3 bases: TGTGTCACCAGTGACCCCGGACAAACCTTTGAAGCTTTCTTT. The encoded protein is CVTSDPGQTFEAFF.

This clone was counted at least ten times. The V call is TRBV4-1, the J call TRBJ1-1; 10 bases are shared with TRBD1. Trimming removed 2 bases from V and 8 bases from J; junction bases left unmatched: 8. CDR3 length equals 15 residues. Germline-derived CDR1 and CDR2 are MGHRA and YSYEKL. This CDR3 reads CASSQPRTGGSEAFF. CDR3 DNA sequence: TGCGCCAGCAGCCAACCCCGGACAGGGGGGTCGGAAGCTTTCTTT.

The rearrangement links TRBV5-1 to TRBJ2-1, with 13 positions matching TRBD2. The CDR3 has 15 amino acids. CDR1 and CDR2 (germline): SGHRS, YFSETQ. Germline trimming cut 3 bases from V and 4 bases from J; bases unmatched to any gene: 1. The CDR3 loop reads CASSSGLAGYNEQFF. CDR3 bases: TGCGCCAGCAGCTCGGGACTAGCGGGATACAATGAGCAGTTCTTC.

This clone was seen once. The chain uses TRBV18 and TRBJ1-5, with D possibly being TRBD1 (5 bases). The CDR3 extends over 15 amino acids. Trimming took 3 bases from V and 9 from J, leaving 18 bases between them. Germline CDR1 reads KGHSH; CDR2 reads LQKENI. The CDR3 DNA follows: TGTGCCAGCTCACCGGGGACGGGAGCTGAGTCGCCCCAGCATTTT. Protein: CASSPGTGAESPQHF.

The chain combines TRBV6-2 or TRBV6-3 with TRBJ2-3, with 9 bases aligning to TRBD1. CDR1 is MNHEY, CDR2 SVGEGT, per germline. CDR3 size: 15 residues. Trimming at V came to 5 bases and at J to 1 base, leaving 4 bases not matched to a gene. The CDR3 loop reads CASSPGQGRTDTQYF. For the CDR3, the DNA is TGTGCCAGCAGTCCCGGACAGGGGCGCACAGATACGCAGTATTTT.

The chain recombines TRBV6-5 with TRBJ1-2; the D gene is possibly TRBD1 (5 bases). The CDR3 covers 15 residues. Germline assignment: CDR1 MNHEY and CDR2 SVGAGI. Trimming stripped 7 bases from V and 6 bases from J, with 21 bases between. Here the CDR3 reads CASKRLGYQGDGYTF. The CDR3 bases are TGTGCCAGCAAACGACTGGGGTACCAGGGTGATGGCTACACCTTC.